This T cell receptor (beta chain) was found in a study of early T cells in non-severe SARS-CoV-2 infection. As for the study in general: The study sequenced bulk RNA from unsorted whole blood, with chains unpaired.

Study-level points and caveats: Reliance on VDJdb matching favored anti-spike CD8 responses; private and CD4 specificities were missed.

Germline CDR1 is MNHEY and CDR2 is SVGEGT. CDR3 length equals 15 residues. V lost 6 bases, J lost 3 bases, and 17 bases lay in between. This clonotype has a count of ten or more. The antigen remains undetermined. Attachment of unique molecular identifiers to individual cDNA molecules was performed. TCRdb analysed the 5' RACE reads with MiXCR anew, one entry per CDR3 protein. Of some 91,000 distinct CDR3 sequences in the sample, around 14% were seen once. This TCR derives from an adult who was a healthcare worker with PCR-confirmed SARS-CoV-2 infection or an uninfected control (not recorded which). The rearrangement uses TRBV6-2 or TRBV6-3 and TRBJ2-5; D is possibly TRBD2 (5 bases). Material: whole blood. The CDR3 sequence is CASRKEDWREETQYF. DNA of the CDR3: TGTGCCAGCAGGAAGGAGGATTGGCGGGAAGAGACCCAGTACTTC.